This TCR beta chain was found in a study of T-cell memory formation after mild COVID-19. TCRdb re-analysed the 5' RACE reads in MiXCR, keeping a single row per CDR3 protein. The table has about 300,000 distinct CDR3 sequences, roughly a fifth seen once. The V end lost 3 bases, the J end lost 0 bases, and 8 bases lay between the germline ends. Germline V gene lookup returns CDR1 SEHNR and CDR2 FQNEAQ (reference sequence). This CDR3 has 14 residues. In this sample, this clonotype turned up a few times. J is TRBJ2-5 and V is TRBV7-9; D call uncertain. Sequenced input: PBMCs or a T cell subset sorted from them (not recorded which). The clonotype originates from a man younger than 30 who had mild COVID-19 (a few samples of this study predate the infection). Cell type and time point are not known. CDR3 coding DNA: TGTGCCAGCAGCTTTGGGCAGAACCAAGAGACCCAGTACTTC. It codes for CASSFGQNQETQYF.